This T cell receptor beta chain derives from a study of T-cell reconstitution after alpha-beta-depleted transplantation in children. Findings and caveats of the study: Two months or so post-transplant, alpha-beta T cells reportedly derived from several hundred expanded graft clones.

CDR3 length equals 17 residues. Trimming cost V 5 bases and J 0 bases, with 20 bases left between them. The V gene's germline CDR1 is DFQATT and CDR2 SNEGSKA (reference sequence). In its sample, this clonotype was seen many times. Its antigen is not known. Unique molecular identifiers were used to barcode this TCRbeta library. TCRdb re-called the PCR reads through MiXCR, storing one row per CDR3 protein. The profile shows about 160,000 distinct CDR3 sequences, approximately 12% of them singletons. Material: PBMCs, obtained before TCRalphabeta/CD19-depleted stem cell transplant. J is TRBJ1-3 and V is TRBV20-1; D remains ambiguous. The source is a boy between 2 and 10 years old with acute myeloid leukemia, due to receive a stem cell transplant. CDR3 protein: CSALPIPNSYSGNTIYF. The CDR3 DNA follows: TGCAGTGCTCTCCCTATCCCCAACAGCTACTCTGGAAACACCATATATTTT.